This T cell receptor beta chain was documented in a study of blood T cells in healthy people across ages. The second PCR ran about 6 to 12 cycles with a sample-barcoded 5' primer and J-beta primers. Each cDNA molecule received a tag from a template-switch adaptor that had 12 random nucleotides. TCRdb re-derived calls from the 5' RACE reads in MiXCR, one entry per CDR3 protein. This table has over 700,000 distinct CDR3 sequences, approximately 55% appearing once. General observations from the study: Versus aged donors, long-lived donors had higher diversity and more naive CD4+ cells.

The CDR3 loop spans 13 amino acids. Germline V gene data show CDR1 as LGHNA and CDR2 as YNFKEQ. J lost 6 bases, V lost 8 bases, and 6 bases had no gene match. Ranging in age from about 6 to 100, the donors were healthy Caucasian individuals from Russia. Comment on this clonotype: No antigen is known for it.

The sequence came from a man at least 80 years old in good health. The rearrangement joins TRBV4-2 to TRBJ2-3, with 9 bases lining up with TRBD2. The sample consisted of blood. This chain's CDR3 is CASALAGRDTQYF. CDR3 in DNA: TGTGCCAGCGCCCTAGCGGGACGGGATACGCAGTATTTT.